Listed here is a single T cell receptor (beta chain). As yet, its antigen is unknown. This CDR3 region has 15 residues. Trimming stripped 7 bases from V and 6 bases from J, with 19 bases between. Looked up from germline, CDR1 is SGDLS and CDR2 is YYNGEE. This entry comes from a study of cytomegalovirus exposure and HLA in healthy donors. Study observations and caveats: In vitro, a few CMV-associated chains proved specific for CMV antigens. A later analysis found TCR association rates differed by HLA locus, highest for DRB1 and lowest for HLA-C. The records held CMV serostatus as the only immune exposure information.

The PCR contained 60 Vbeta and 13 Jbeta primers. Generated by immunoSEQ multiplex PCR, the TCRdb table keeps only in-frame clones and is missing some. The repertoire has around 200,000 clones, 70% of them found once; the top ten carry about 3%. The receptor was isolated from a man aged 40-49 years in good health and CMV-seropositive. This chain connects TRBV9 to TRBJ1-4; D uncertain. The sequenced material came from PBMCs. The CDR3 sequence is CASSDALGLDEKLFF. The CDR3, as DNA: TGTGCCAGCTCCGATGCGCTCGGGTTAGATGAAAAACTGTTTTTT.